Detailed here is one T cell receptor beta chain. This sample is drawn from a study of T cells expressing NK-cell markers. CDR1 and CDR2 (germline): MDHEN, SYDVKM. The CDR3 is 11 amino acids. After re-calling the 5' RACE reads, TCRdb lists one entry per CDR3 protein, DNA absent. This table holds hundreds of thousands of distinct CDR3 sequences. This TCR derives from a man in his late teens or twenties in good health. Sequencing was done on a sample of blood T cells: a sorted CD56 or NKG2C T cell subset, CD4+ or CD8+ T cells, or bulk PBMC T cells (not recorded which). The rearrangement links TRBV28 to TRBJ2-7; without DNA, the TCRdb call of TRBD2 cannot be checked. The CDR3 reads CASRRAEEQYF.